This TCR beta chain stems from a study of shared clonotypes between healthy human individuals. A CD45RA-negative memory subset and a CD45RA+ naive subset were separated from the CD4+ cells. Germline V gives CDR1 LNHNV, CDR2 YYDKDF (reference sequence). Deletions cut 0 bases from V and 1 base from J, with 11 bases between. This CDR3 region has 16 residues. Sequencing was performed with immunoSEQ multiplex PCR; in TCRdb, only in-frame clones are kept and a portion is missing. The sample shows about 1 million clones, 75% of them seen only once. The clonotype originates from a man aged 18 to 30 in good health. The chain couples TRBV15 to TRBJ2-3; perhaps TRBD1 as D (5 bases). Sequenced sample: memory CD4+ T cells sorted from blood. Subset here: CD45RA-negative fraction. In nucleotides, the CDR3 is TGTGCCACCAGCAGAGACCCCGGACAAGGCACAGATACGCAGTATTTT. Translating it yields CATSRDPGQGTDTQYF.